This entry is about one T cell receptor beta chain. This clonotype has at least ten counts. What antigen it recognizes has not been identified. No base qualities exist here, and no much larger clone lies one base off it. V is shortened by 4 bases, J by 5 bases, and the region joining them spans 9 bases. The germline V gene (reference sequence) supplies CDR1 LNHNV and CDR2 YYDKDF. From its cysteine to its phenylalanine, the CDR3 spans 13 amino acids. Of the read, only the CDR3 DNA is kept; its 39 bases are in frame from base 1. This sample's time point label indicates: newly diagnosed GD, antithyroid drugs for less than 3 months. RNA was extracted from PBMCs in TRIzol for both TCR sequencing and RNA sequencing. The diagnosis of Graves' disease was made according to American Thyroid Association guidelines. Recruitment of patients was carried out at an endocrinology department in Xi'an, China. Each patient gave around 9 milliliters of peripheral blood, collected in an EDTA anticoagulant tube. Ficoll Paque Plus density gradient separation was used to isolate PBMCs, and no additional T cell sorting was done. An Agilent 2100 Bioanalyzer and agarose gel were used to check RNA quality, and a NanoDrop 2000 was used to measure RNA concentration.

The library was obtained by multiplex PCR. TCRdb records Illumina HiSeq 4000 as the sequencer. CDR3 regions were amplified by Arm-PCR with iRepertoire HTBI primers to construct TCR beta libraries. Before sequencing, the PCR products went through gel purification. The source study handled its data this way. A total of fewer than 70 TRBV and 14 TRBJ segments were identified across samples and were used for gene usage analysis of CDR3 amino acid clonotypes. Filtered high-quality paired reads were merged into contigs using COPE and FqMerger. Contigs were aligned with BLAST to IMGT TRBV, TRBD and TRBJ reference genes, and CDR3 was defined per IMGT. Highly expanded clones were defined as clonotypes with a frequency above 0.1%. Shannon entropy was used to measure repertoire diversity, and the Gini coefficient was used to measure V-J evenness. A clonotype was considered public if more than one individual shared it. TCRdb trimmed the raw reads at Q25, called clones with MiXCR and kept productive beta chains. Each entry merges the rows of one CDR3 protein and shows their most common DNA and genes. TCRdb's processing, not the study's, gives the V and J calls here. In this sample the table shows hundreds of thousands of distinct CDR3 sequences, 15% to 20% of which occur a single time. The ten largest clones take up around 19% of the sample.

The sample comes from a study of regulatory T cells in long-lasting Graves disease (dated by TCRdb to about 2021). In the study overall: Patients with newly diagnosed Graves' disease had been on antithyroid drugs for under 3 months. Patients with persistent Graves' disease were compared with patients with newly diagnosed Graves' disease using TCR sequencing and RNA sequencing of peripheral blood. The study was registered as a clinical trial and conducted in China. A total of around 35 samples underwent TCR sequencing: about 13 from persistent and roughly 20 from newly diagnosed Graves' disease patients. The paper's findings and limits, for the study overall: Lower TCR Shannon entropy and fewer highly expanded clones were observed in persistent Graves' disease patients than in newly diagnosed patients, which suggested clonal expansion. Because the primary lesion, thyroid tissue, could not be accessed, the study looked at peripheral blood alone. Persistent disease showed preferential use of TRBV28, TRBJ1-2 and TRBJ2-5, whereas newly diagnosed disease favored TRBV20-1 and TRBJ2-1. A larger number of public clonotypes was shared among persistent patients (approximately 2,600) than among newly diagnosed patients (around 880). Sequencing and analysis were restricted to the TCR beta chain. The authors acknowledged the small sample size as a limitation that may reduce accuracy.

This sample also belongs to another study, concerning T cells in Graves' hyperthyroidism and ophthalmopathy. According to the second study: Stable Graves' hyperthyroidism was defined as no progression to ophthalmopathy during 18 months of follow-up. Hyperthyroidism patients were aged 18 to 65 years and newly diagnosed, with disease duration of less than 2 months. Any patient with an uncontrolled infection, another autoimmune disease, pregnancy or lactation was excluded. Diagnoses were based on clinical symptoms, serum thyroxine and TRAb, thyroid ultrasound and orbital computed tomography. For the first round of RT-PCR on the TCR CDR3, the HTBI primer set was used together with the Qiagen OneStep RT-PCR kit. Most expanded thyroid clonotypes (frequency above 0.001) were also detected in blood, suggesting blood repertoires may reflect thyroid immune responses. In cross-validation, a model built on a 13 V-J signature told ophthalmopathy apart from stable hyperthyroidism with roughly 87% sensitivity and roughly 83% specificity, and in testing the same model reached 80%/75%. During validation, the model predicted progression to ophthalmopathy a median of around 6 months ahead of onset, with more than 60% sensitivity and 72.22% specificity. TCR V-J signatures able to tell the groups apart were searched for in a discovery cohort of 100 patients, of whom around 43 had Graves' ophthalmopathy and 57 had stable Graves' hyperthyroidism. Prospective prediction of ophthalmopathy was tested in an independent validation cohort of fewer than 20 hyperthyroidism patients and some 17 patients who later progressed to ophthalmopathy. The 85 to 100 discovery patients were divided at random into training and test sets in a 7:3 ratio. In addition, the study compared T-cell repertoires in thyroid tissue and in blood from about 6 Graves' hyperthyroidism patients. Once sampling was done, hyperthyroidism patients were given methimazole at a starting dose of 30 mg daily, whereas ophthalmopathy patients were given high-dose intravenous methylprednisolone. A second multiplex PCR round built the libraries, followed by size selection and purification. Paired-end sequencing of the libraries was performed with 100 bp reads on an Illumina HiSeq2000. Raw data were processed with SOAPnuke, discarding reads with adapters, uncalled bases, mean Phred below 15, or no exact constant-primer or identifier match. COPE v1.2.5 was used to merge the high-quality paired reads, and each unique nucleotide sequence was defined as a clonotype. MiTCR v1.1 was used to align clonotypes to the IMGT TRBV, TRBD and TRBJ reference segments. The analysis included only V-J combinations with a frequency above 0.0001, which together covered over 98% of the repertoires. A TCS score was defined as the ratio of F50 (clonal expansion) to E x V (chaos), with BLOSUM62-based TCRdist applied between CDR3 peptides within each V-J. Welch's t-statistics and random forest reduced roughly 540 V-J features to roughly 13, which were used in a naive Bayes classifier (R e1071). No statistical method was used to set the sample size in advance, and investigators knew the group allocation. According to the paper, TCR Vbeta CDR3 sequencing was carried out on 135 peripheral blood samples, which came from 40 to 45 ophthalmopathy, 75 or so hyperthyroidism and about 17 progressor patients.

The TCR originated in a woman under 40 with Graves disease. Donor details come from another sample of the same person, matched by shared clones. Sequenced here: peripheral blood mononuclear cells (PBMCs), sampled at new diagnosis, from a patient treated with antithyroid drugs. The sequence links TRBV15 to TRBJ1-5, with the D segment identity uncertain. The CDR3 here reads CATSNLVYQPQHF. DNA sequence: TGTGCCACCAGCAATTTGGTTTATCAGCCCCAGCATTTT.